One and the same sample provided the 20 T cell receptor beta chains below, sequenced in a study of beta chain features in type 1 diabetes. Since all of the isolated RNA was reverse transcribed, expressed TCRB transcripts were what got sequenced. Data came from immunoSEQ multiplex PCR; TCRdb stores just in-frame clones and leaves some out. The sample has about 620,000 clones, roughly 15% seen once. Sequenced sample: naive CD4+ T cells from blood. These receptors all stem from a man between 18 and 35 years old in good health.

This chain connects TRBV11-2 to TRBJ1-2; 8 nucleotides align to TRBD1. CDR1 is SGHAT, CDR2 FQNNGV, per germline. The CDR3 loop spans 15 amino acids. J was trimmed by 2 bases and V by 1 base; bases with no gene match: 3. The CDR3 nucleotides are TGTGCCAGCAGCTTAGGCAGGGGGCCGAACTATGGCTACACCTTC. Translation: CASSLGRGPNYGYTF.

The chain is built from TRBV30 and TRBJ1-2; no clear D. The CDR3 sequence is 15 residues long. Trimming removed 1 base at V and 8 bases at J, with 20 bases between. CDR1 is GTSNPN and CDR2 is SVGIG in the germline V gene (reference sequence). DNA of the CDR3: TGTGCCTGGAGTGCGGGGAGGAATCGGATTAGCGGCTACACCTTC. It yields the protein CAWSAGRNRISGYTF.

The table lists this clone with a few counts. The V gene is TRBV11-2, the J gene TRBJ2-2, with 9 bases lining up with TRBD2. The CDR3 loop spans 18 amino acids. The V gene end was trimmed by 5 bases and the J gene end by 7 bases; junction bases not matched to a gene: 17. CDR1 and CDR2 from the germline V gene are SGHAT and FQNNGV. The DNA for the CDR3 is TGTGCCAGCAGCCCCCTCTCGAATAGCGGGAGAAACGGCGGGGAGCTGTTTTTT. This sequence encodes CASSPLSNSGRNGGELFF. Using reference TRBV11-2 and TRBJ2-2 for the parts outside the CDR3, the full variable domain is EAGVAQSPRYKIIEKRQSVAFWCNPISGHATLYWYQQILGQGPKLLIQFQNNGVVDDSQLPKDRFSAERLKGVDSTLKIQPAKLEDSAVYLCASSPLSNSGRNGGELFFGEGSRLTVL.

In its sample, this clone was seen a few times. V usage is TRBV28 and J usage is TRBJ1-2; 10 bases map to TRBD1. Looked up from germline, CDR1 is MDHEN and CDR2 is SYDVKM. The V gene end was trimmed by 6 bases and the J gene end by 6 bases; junction bases not matched to a gene: 4. The CDR3 has 13 amino acids. CDR3 sequence: CASRTGGANGYTF. CDR3 nucleotides: TGTGCCAGCAGGACAGGGGGCGCGAATGGCTACACCTTC.

The V call is TRBV4-3, the J call TRBJ1-2; D is unresolved. CDR1 and CDR2 (germline): LGHNA, YSLEER. The germline V and J ends were trimmed by 1 base and 2 bases, with 5 bases remaining between them. CDR3 size: 13 residues. The CDR3 region has the DNA TGCGCCAGCAGCCAAGCCAGAAACTATGGCTACACCTTC. Translated, it gives CASSQARNYGYTF.

This clone was detected only a few times. This chain connects TRBV18 to TRBJ1-1; the match to TRBD1 covers 7 bases. CDR3 length equals 16 residues. V lost 3 bases and J lost 1; bases outside the gene matches: 8. CDR1 and CDR2 (germline): KGHSH, LQKENI. CDR3 sequence: CASSPSTGTENTEAFF. CDR3 coding DNA: TGTGCCAGCTCACCGTCGACAGGGACGGAGAACACTGAAGCTTTCTTT.

This clone was seen only a few times. The CDR3 region has the DNA TGCAGCGTTGGCCGTCGGGGCTCTGGAAACACCATATATTTT. Its protein product is CSVGRRGSGNTIYF. The V gene is TRBV29-1, the J gene TRBJ1-3, with D unclear. Germline V gene sequence: CDR1 SQVTM, CDR2 ANQGSEA. The length of the CDR3 is 14 residues. Trimming left V 4 bases short and J 0 bases short, with 10 bases between.

The chain carries TRBV9 and TRBJ2-7, with TRBD2 identical over 10 bases. The ends lost 4 bases at V and 0 bases at J; junction bases unmatched: 16. The germline gives CDR1 SGDLS, CDR2 YYNGEE. There are 19 residues in the CDR3. This chain's CDR3 is CASSTSSRTSGTSSYEQYF. The CDR3 nucleotides are TGTGCCAGCAGCACTAGTAGTAGGACTAGCGGTACCAGCTCCTACGAGCAGTACTTC.

The table lists this clone with a few counts. The rearrangement links TRBV15 to TRBJ2-3; maybe TRBD1 (5 bases). The CDR3 is 15 residues long. Germline V gene sequence: CDR1 LNHNV, CDR2 YYDKDF (reference sequence). V was clipped by 4 bases and J by 5 bases, with 16 bases between them. In nucleotides, the CDR3 is TGTGCCACCAGCACAAACGGGCAGGGCAGAGATACGCAGTATTTT. It yields the protein CATSTNGQGRDTQYF.

The chain carries TRBV4-1 and TRBJ1-1; maybe TRBD1 (5 bases). Trimming left V 2 bases short and J 4 bases short, with 8 bases between. Germline lookup yields CDR1 MGHRA and CDR2 YSYEKL. The length of the CDR3 is 13 residues. CDR3 DNA: TGCGCCAGCAGCCAAATGGGGGGCACTGAAGCTTTCTTT. Residues: CASSQMGGTEAFF.

The sample holds a few counts of this clone. The chain links TRBV9 to TRBJ2-1; TRBD2 matches at 7 bases. The germline gives CDR1 SGDLS, CDR2 YYNGEE. This CDR3 has 17 amino acids. V lost 0 bases to trimming and J lost 0 bases; unmatched junction nucleotides: 6. The CDR3 region has the DNA TGTGCCAGCAGCGTAGACCCACTAGCGTTCTCCTACAATGAGCAGTTCTTC. This sequence encodes CASSVDPLAFSYNEQFF.

This clone was observed a handful of times. The rearrangement joins TRBV4-2 to TRBJ2-3, with 8 bases identical to TRBD2. Losses at the gene ends were 0 bases for V and 4 bases for J; bases not matched to a gene: 6. This CDR3 is built from 16 residues. Germline loops: CDR1 LGHNA, CDR2 YNFKEQ. CDR3 coding DNA: TGTGCCAGCAGCCAAGAGGGCGGGGGGCCTCCAGATACGCAGTATTTT. Translating it yields CASSQEGGGPPDTQYF.

CDR3 nucleotides: TGTGCCAGCAGTCCCCCGGGAGCAGGGAAGGCCGAGCAGTACTTC. It specifies CASSPPGAGKAEQYF. This chain uses TRBV28 with TRBJ2-7, with a weak D call TRBD2 (6 bases). Germline CDR1 MDHEN, CDR2 SYDVKM. This CDR3 has 15 residues. The ends were cut back, 5 bases at V and 6 bases at J, with 20 bases in the middle.

This chain links TRBV27 with TRBJ1-1; D is undetermined. Trimming left V 6 bases short and J 0 bases short, with 11 bases between. This CDR3 is built from 14 residues. Germline CDR1 reads MNHEY; CDR2 reads SMNVEV (reference sequence). Here the CDR3 reads CASSRLRVNTEAFF. The DNA for the CDR3 is TGTGCCAGCAGCCGCCTTAGGGTGAACACTGAAGCTTTCTTT.

The chain uses TRBV5-6 and TRBJ2-7; the match to TRBD1 covers 8 bases. V was clipped by 2 bases and J by 0 bases; unmatched bases: 4. The CDR3 runs 15 residues. Per germline, CDR1 SGHDT and CDR2 YYEEEE. CDR3 DNA: TGTGCCAGCAGCTTCCGACAGGGGATCTCCTACGAGCAGTACTTC. This codes for CASSFRQGISYEQYF.

This clone has just a few counts. In the same sample, other DNA sequences code for this CDR3. The chain is built from TRBV7-2 and TRBJ1-2; D uncertain. CDR1 and CDR2 (germline): SGHTA, FQGNSA. The CDR3 consists of 14 residues. Trimming stripped 1 base from V and 2 bases from J, with 8 bases between. This chain's CDR3 is CASSLGGSNYGYTF. The CDR3 DNA reads as TGTGCCAGCAGCTTAGGAGGGTCGAACTATGGCTACACCTTC.

J is TRBJ2-5 and V is TRBV7-9, with TRBD1 identical over 9 bases. V trimming: 5 bases; J trimming: 6 bases; junction bases outside the gene matches: 13. This CDR3 contains 16 residues. In germline, CDR1 is SEHNR, CDR2 FQNEAQ (reference sequence). For the CDR3, the DNA is TGTGCCAGCAGCCCTTTACGGGACAGGGAGGGGCAGACCCAGTACTTC. Its protein is CASSPLRDREGQTQYF.

A remark on this clone: The same CDR3 can be traced to other DNA sequences in this sample. V is TRBV9 and J is TRBJ2-3; 9 bases map to TRBD1. V was clipped by 4 bases and J by 3 bases; unmatched bases: 6. This CDR3 has 15 amino acids. Germline-derived CDR1 and CDR2 are SGDLS and YYNGEE. CDR3 in amino acids: CASSPRQGVTDTQYF. The CDR3 nucleotides read TGTGCCAGCAGCCCGCGACAGGGGGTAACAGATACGCAGTATTTT.

This clone turned up a few times. The V and J genes are TRBV2 and TRBJ2-5; 8 nucleotides agree with TRBD1. From germline, CDR1 is SNHLY and CDR2 FYNNEI. The CDR3 contains 13 residues. V was pared by 5 bases and J by 5 bases, with 4 bases of the junction left unmatched. CDR3 in amino acids: CASSTDRVETQYF. In DNA form, the CDR3 reads TGTGCCAGCAGTACGGACAGGGTTGAGACCCAGTACTTC.

The chain couples TRBV28 to TRBJ1-1; maybe TRBD1 (5 bases). The CDR3 is 15 residues long. Trimming removed 6 bases at V and 5 bases at J, with 19 bases between. In germline, CDR1 is MDHEN, CDR2 SYDVKM. CDR3: CASSLGGARGTEAFF. Here the CDR3 DNA reads TGTGCCAGCAGCCTCGGAGGGGCTCGTGGTACTGAAGCTTTCTTT.